The 15 T cell receptor beta chains in this list originate from one sample, sequenced in a study of blood T cell repertoires in COVID-19 (dated by TCRdb to between 2020 and 2021). Library construction relied on the immunoSEQ multiplex PCR assay. TCRdb mirrors the immuneACCESS table, restricted to in-frame sequences. Some clones are absent from its copies; in checked studies, under half trace to an unresolved V gene, and the reason for the others is unknown. The sample has under 500,000 clones on record, about 85% of them singletons. Together, the top ten hold about 2.1% of the sample. The specimen sequenced was PBMCs or T cells enriched from blood (not recorded which). These TCRs come from a woman between 18 and 29 years old with acute COVID-19.

V usage is TRBV5-1 and J usage is TRBJ2-4; D is possibly TRBD1 (6 bases). V shed 0 bases and J shed 0 bases, with 7 bases lying between them. The CDR3 runs 15 residues. Germline V CDR1 and CDR2: SGHRS, YFSETQ. The CDR3 DNA reads as TGCGCCAGCAGCTTGGCAGGGGTAGCCAAAAACATTCAGTACTTC. Encoded protein: CASSLAGVAKNIQYF.

This rearrangement joins TRBV9 to TRBJ2-7; the D gene is possibly TRBD1 (6 bases). The ends were cut back, 4 bases at V and 0 bases at J, with 11 bases in the middle. CDR3 size: 14 residues. The germline V gene encodes CDR1 SGDLS and CDR2 YYNGEE. CDR3: CASSPTGSSYEQYF. The DNA for the CDR3 is TGTGCCAGCAGCCCGACAGGATCCTCCTACGAGCAGTACTTC.

The chain uses TRBV4-3 and TRBJ1-4, with TRBD1 matching 7 bases. Germline V lookup: CDR1 LGHNA, CDR2 YSLEER. This CDR3 spans 16 amino acids. Losses at the gene ends were 0 bases for V and 3 bases for J; bases not matched to a gene: 4. CDR3 loop: CASSQEDRVANEKLFF. CDR3 in DNA: TGCGCCAGCAGCCAAGAAGACAGGGTGGCTAATGAAAAACTGTTTTTT.

The rearrangement joins TRBV7-9 to TRBJ1-2; 9 positions match TRBD1. Germline V gene data show CDR1 as SEHNR and CDR2 as FQNEAQ (reference sequence). The V and J ends lost 6 bases and 6 bases, in that order; junction bases with no gene match: 8. The CDR3 totals 14 residues. CDR3 sequence reads: CASSLDRGNNGYTF. The CDR3 DNA follows: TGTGCCAGCAGTCTCGACAGGGGGAATAATGGCTACACCTTC.

The gene calls are TRBV19 and TRBJ2-1; perhaps TRBD2 as D (5 bases). CDR3 length: 12 residues. The V and J ends lost 8 bases and 7 bases respectively, with 12 bases between them. Per the germline V gene, CDR1 is LNHDA and CDR2 is SQIVND (reference sequence). The CDR3 loop is CASGDGENEQFF. The CDR3 DNA follows: TGTGCCAGTGGAGACGGGGAAAATGAGCAGTTCTTC.

The chain combines TRBV19 with TRBJ1-2; tentative D call: TRBD1 (5 bases). The germline gives CDR1 LNHDA, CDR2 SQIVND (reference sequence). This CDR3 contains 14 residues. V was clipped by 1 base and J by 11 bases, with 17 bases between them. The CDR3 loop reads CASSIGPGLPFYTF. CDR3 nucleotide sequence: TGTGCCAGTAGTATAGGCCCGGGACTTCCGTTTTACACCTTC.

This clone was picked up a small number of times. The identical CDR3 is also encoded by other nucleotide sequences in the sample. The gene calls are TRBV5-1 and TRBJ1-5, with 7 bases aligning to TRBD1. Germline V gene lookup returns CDR1 SGHRS and CDR2 YFSETQ. The length of the CDR3 is 14 residues. Trimming took 0 bases from V and 6 from J; bases not matched to a gene: 3. CDR3 DNA sequence: TGCGCCAGCAGCTTGGGACAGGGCGGTCAGCCCCAGCATTTT. Amino acid sequence: CASSLGQGGQPQHF.

The rearrangement uses TRBV6-6 and TRBJ2-7, with D possibly being TRBD1 (6 bases). Trimming removed 2 bases at V and 10 bases at J, with 15 bases between. The germline V gene has CDR1 MNHNY and CDR2 SVGAGI (reference sequence). The CDR3 runs 13 residues. CDR3 in DNA: TGTGCCAGCAGTTACCGCCCTTCAGGGGTTCAGTACTTC. Amino acids: CASSYRPSGVQYF.

This clone was seen at least ten times. The V and J genes are TRBV7-9 and TRBJ1-1; 8 bases are a match to TRBD1. Losses at the gene ends were 5 bases for V and 9 bases for J; bases not matched to a gene: 14. CDR1 is SEHNR and CDR2 is FQNEAQ in the germline V gene (reference sequence). The CDR3 loop spans 15 amino acids. The CDR3, as DNA: TGTGCCAGCAGCCGAAGGGCAGGGGGCGCAGCCAAAGCTTTCTTT. Residues: CASSRRAGGAAKAFF.

The chain uses TRBV7-9 and TRBJ1-3; D gene uncertain. The CDR3 is 14 residues long. V dropped 1 base and J dropped 3 bases, with 7 bases sitting between them. The germline CDR1 and CDR2 sequences are SEHNR and FQNEAQ (reference sequence). The CDR3 protein is CASSLGSVGNTIYF. The CDR3 coding sequence is TGTGCCAGCAGCTTAGGATCGGTTGGAAACACCATATATTTT.

The chain joins TRBV14 to TRBJ2-7, with TRBD2 as a possible D gene (7 bases). The germline V gene encodes CDR1 SGHDN and CDR2 FVKESK. Trimming took 3 bases from V and 4 from J, leaving 13 bases between them. The length of the CDR3 is 14 residues. CDR3 bases: TGTGCCAGCAGCCAGGAAAGGGGGGGGTACGAGCAGTACTTC. It encodes CASSQERGGYEQYF.

The chain joins TRBV11-2 to TRBJ2-2, with a possible D match to TRBD2 (6 bases). Germline CDR1 and CDR2: SGHAT and FQNNGV. The CDR3 is 13 residues long. Deletions cut 2 bases from V and 6 bases from J, with 7 bases between. The CDR3 is CASSLSGAGELFF. The CDR3 DNA sequence: TGTGCCAGCAGCTTATCGGGGGCCGGGGAGCTGTTTTTT. The complete variable domain, with remaining parts taken from reference TRBV11-2 and TRBJ2-2, reads EAGVAQSPRYKIIEKRQSVAFWCNPISGHATLYWYQQILGQGPKLLIQFQNNGVVDDSQLPKDRFSAERLKGVDSTLKIQPAKLEDSAVYLCASSLSGAGELFFGEGSRLTVL.

V usage is TRBV19 and J usage is TRBJ1-6, with D possibly being TRBD1 (5 bases). In germline, CDR1 is LNHDA, CDR2 SQIVND (reference sequence). V was pared by 6 bases and J by 14 bases, with 17 bases between. This CDR3 is built from 13 residues. DNA of the CDR3: TGTGCCAGTAGCCCGGGCAGGGTTTTAACCCTCCACTTT. Its protein is CASSPGRVLTLHF.

Comment on this clone: Within the sample, other DNA sequences also encode this same CDR3. This chain connects TRBV5-5 to TRBJ1-5; no clear D gene. Trimming cost V 1 base and J 2 bases, with 4 bases left between them. Germline V lookup: CDR1 SGHKS, CDR2 YYEKEE (reference sequence). The CDR3 sequence is 13 residues long. CDR3 nucleotides: TGTGCCAGCAGCTTGACAGGCAATCAGCCCCAGCATTTT. It encodes CASSLTGNQPQHF.

A single count supports this clone. The rearrangement joins TRBV3-1 (or the pseudogene TRBV3-2) to TRBJ2-3; TRBD1 matches 9 bases. The trim removed 3 bases at V and 4 bases at J, leaving 2 bases unmatched. From germline, CDR1 is LGHDT and CDR2 YNNKEL (reference sequence). The CDR3 has 14 amino acids. The CDR3 DNA follows: TGTGCCAGCAGCCACGGGGACAGGGCAGATACGCAGTATTTT. The encoded protein is CASSHGDRADTQYF.